This T cell receptor beta chain was recorded in a study of post-analysis software for immune sequencing data. Study background: The disease courses covered relapsing-remitting, secondary progressive and progressive-relapsing multiple sclerosis.

Whole-study results and caveats: With F measure, samples from one preparation batch clustered together strongly. Comparison of patients with controls showed 4 to 6 TRBV segments more frequent in patients, TRBV5-6, TRBV5-1 and TRBV20-1 among them.

Comment on this clonotype: The target antigen is unknown.

TCR beta cDNA libraries included unique molecular identifiers. TCRdb reprocessed the PCR reads via MiXCR and lists one record per CDR3 protein. This sample has about 540,000 distinct CDR3 sequences, with roughly 34% found just once. Germline V lookup: CDR1 SGDLS, CDR2 YYNGEE. Trimming pared 4 bases from V and 8 bases from J, leaving 22 bases between. This CDR3 has 16 residues. This TCR was sampled from a girl under 18 with multiple sclerosis. The V gene is TRBV9, the J gene TRBJ2-1, with D possibly matching TRBD2 (6 bases). Material: blood. CDR3 sequence reads: CASSRPGARDLDEQFF. DNA for the CDR3: TGTGCCAGCAGCCGTCCTGGGGCGCGGGATCTTGATGAGCAGTTCTTC.